This T cell receptor (beta chain) was identified in a study of radiotherapy plus CTLA-4 blockade in lung cancer. TCRdb's copy holds only in-frame clones and misses some; the assay was immunoSEQ multiplex PCR. The sample carries tens of thousands of clones, roughly 71% recorded once. CDR3 size: 13 residues. V dropped 5 bases and J dropped 4 bases, with 14 bases sitting between them. Germline V lookup: CDR1 GTSNPN, CDR2 SVGIG (reference sequence). This TCR derives from a human donor with non-small cell lung cancer whose response to radiotherapy plus ipilimumab could not be evaluated. The chain uses TRBV30 and TRBJ1-2; TRBD1 is a possible D gene (5 bases). Specimen: peripheral blood, collected from a patient treated with radiotherapy plus ipilimumab. The DNA for the CDR3 is TGTGCCTGGTCTTCCGGGGGGATCTATGGCTACACCTTC. It codes for CAWSSGGIYGYTF.